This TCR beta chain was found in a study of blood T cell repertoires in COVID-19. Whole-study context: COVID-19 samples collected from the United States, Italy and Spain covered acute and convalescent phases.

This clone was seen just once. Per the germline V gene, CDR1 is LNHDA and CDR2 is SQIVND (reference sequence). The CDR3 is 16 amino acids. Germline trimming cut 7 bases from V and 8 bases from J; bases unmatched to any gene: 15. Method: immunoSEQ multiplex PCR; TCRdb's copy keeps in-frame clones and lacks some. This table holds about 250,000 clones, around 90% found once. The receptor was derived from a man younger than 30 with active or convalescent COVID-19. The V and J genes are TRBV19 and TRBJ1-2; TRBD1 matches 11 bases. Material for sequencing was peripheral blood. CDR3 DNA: TGTGCCAGTATTCCTCGGACAGGGGGCCCACGGGTAGGCTACACCTTC. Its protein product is CASIPRTGGPRVGYTF. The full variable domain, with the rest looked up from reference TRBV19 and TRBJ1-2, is DGGITQSPKYLFRKEGQNVTLSCEQNLNHDAMYWYRQDPGQGLRLIYYSQIVNDFQKGDIAEGYSVSREKKESFPLTVTSAQKNPTAFYLCASIPRTGGPRVGYTFGSGTRLTVV.